This TCR beta chain is drawn from a study of blood T cell repertoires in COVID-19. The CDR3 runs 14 residues. Trimming at V came to 3 bases and at J to 4 bases, leaving 5 bases not matched to a gene. CDR1 LNHNV and CDR2 YYDKDF come from the germline V gene (reference sequence). Per the original methods: Scientists estimated how many nucleated cells there were by amplifying reference gene primers. TCRdb keeps only in-frame clones here, not all; method: immunoSEQ multiplex PCR. Clone size and the V and J calls come from that table; the DNA yielded D and trimming. The repertoire has about 97,000 clones, around 87% of them found once; the top ten carry roughly 10%.

The chain is built from TRBV15 and TRBJ1-2; 7 bases map to TRBD1. Sequencing was done on a sample of peripheral blood. This TCR derives from a woman in her twenties or thirties with acute or convalescent COVID-19. DNA for the CDR3: TGTGCCACCAGCAGTCCCGGACAGGTCTATGGCTACACCTTC. This codes for CATSSPGQVYGYTF.